One and the same sample provided the 20 T cell receptor beta chains below, sequenced in a study of glioma-infiltrating T cells after dendritic cell vaccination. Indicated time point: after dendritic cell vaccination, including at tumor progression/relapse. Produced via immunoSEQ multiplex PCR; TCRdb's table is partial and in-frame only. The sample lists 65,000 to 80,000 clones; over 75% were seen once. The sample here was blood, taken after dendritic cell vaccination. The receptors derive from a human donor with glioblastoma.

This clone was detected only once. One end of the junction does not line up with germline, which may come from a read error. The rearrangement links TRBV6-5 to TRBJ1-1; maybe TRBD1 (6 bases). The CDR3 runs to 15 residues. Germline-derived CDR1 and CDR2 are MNHEY and SVGAGI. In nucleotides, the CDR3 is TGTGCCAGCAGCTACTCCGTCGACAGGACCGGTGAAGCTTTCTTT. It is translated as CASSYSVDRTGEAFF.

The J gene is TRBJ2-7, the V gene TRBV5-5; D gene ambiguous. Germline V lookup: CDR1 SGHKS, CDR2 YYEKEE (reference sequence). CDR3 length: 15 residues. Deletions cut 3 bases from V and 1 base from J, with 14 bases between. The CDR3 DNA reads as TGTGCCAGCAGCTCAACTGTATCGATTTCCTACGAGCAGTACTTC. As protein: CASSSTVSISYEQYF.

V and J are TRBV6-6 and TRBJ1-2; 7 bases agree with TRBD1. The CDR3 totals 13 residues. J gave up 6 bases and V 5 bases, and 6 bases lay outside the gene matches. CDR1 and CDR2 from the germline V gene are MNHNY and SVGAGI (reference sequence). CDR3 protein: CASSPKGADGYTF. The CDR3 nucleotides read TGTGCCAGCAGTCCGAAGGGGGCAGATGGCTACACCTTC.

This chain joins TRBV9 and TRBJ2-5; maybe TRBD1 (6 bases). The end of the DNA is better explained by TRBJ2-7, so the J call may be wrong. This CDR3 region has 14 residues. The V gene's germline CDR1 is SGDLS and CDR2 YYNGEE. The CDR3 reads CASSGGGIEYEQYF. CDR3 coding DNA: TGTGCCAGCAGCGGAGGGGGAATCGAGTACGAGCAGTACTTC.

The chain uses TRBV7-3 and TRBJ2-3; the match to TRBD1 covers 7 bases. The trim removed 5 bases at V and 2 bases at J, leaving 10 bases unmatched. The CDR3 has 16 residues. Germline assignment: CDR1 SGHTA and CDR2 FQGTGA. DNA of the CDR3: TGTGCCAGCAGCAAACAGGGGCCAACGATCACAGATACGCAGTATTTT. Its translation: CASSKQGPTITDTQYF.

The chain employs TRBV6-1 and TRBJ2-1, with D perhaps matching TRBD2 (7 bases). Germline lookup yields CDR1 MNHNS and CDR2 SASEGT. This CDR3 comprises 18 residues. V was cut by 4 bases and J by 0 bases, with 19 bases left in between. This CDR3 is CASSVNTGRGSSYNEQFF. CDR3 DNA: TGTGCCAGCAGTGTCAACACAGGGCGGGGGAGCTCCTACAATGAGCAGTTCTTC.

This chain connects TRBV4-3 to TRBJ2-1; 10 bases fit TRBD2. The CDR3 is 15 residues long. Trimming removed 3 bases from V and 8 bases from J; junction bases left unmatched: 7. CDR1 and CDR2 (germline): LGHNA, YSLEER. CDR3 loop: CASSQASGSYDEQFF. CDR3 nucleotides: TGCGCCAGCAGCCAGGCTAGCGGGAGTTACGATGAGCAGTTCTTC.

This rearrangement joins TRBV5-8 to TRBJ1-2, with a possible D match to TRBD1 (5 bases). The CDR3 runs to 16 residues. CDR1 is SGHTS, CDR2 YDEGEE, per germline. Trimming left V 0 bases short and J 0 bases short, with 12 bases between. The CDR3 DNA is TGTGCCAGCAGCTTGGTCGGGGGGAGAGCTAACTATGGCTACACCTTC. This sequence encodes CASSLVGGRANYGYTF.

The CDR3 bases are TGTGCCAGCAGCCAAGATGGGCCTAGGGGAGAGACCCAGTACTTC. Protein sequence: CASSQDGPRGETQYF. V usage is TRBV4-2 and J usage is TRBJ2-5; weak D call: TRBD1 (5 bases). The V gene lost 0 bases and the J gene lost 4 bases, with 12 bases spanning the gap. CDR3 length: 15 amino acids. Germline CDR1 LGHNA, CDR2 YNFKEQ.

J is TRBJ2-4 and V is TRBV12-5, with D maybe TRBD2 (5 bases). CDR3 length equals 15 residues. V lost 5 bases and J lost 2, with 13 bases in between. Germline CDR1 and CDR2: LGHNT and FRNRAP. In DNA, the CDR3 is TGTGCTAGTGGTCCGCCGGAGGCCTCCAAAAACATTCAGTACTTC. Encoded protein: CASGPPEASKNIQYF.

V and J are TRBV27 and TRBJ1-2; D is unresolved. Germline assignment: CDR1 MNHEY and CDR2 SMNVEV (reference sequence). The V end lost 4 bases, the J end lost 2 bases, and 8 bases lay between the germline ends. The length of the CDR3 is 13 residues. The CDR3: CASSYDGNYGYTF. The CDR3 coding sequence is TGTGCCAGCAGTTATGATGGCAACTATGGCTACACCTTC.

This clone appeared once. J is TRBJ2-7 and V is TRBV5-4, with D possibly being TRBD2 (7 bases). The CDR3 covers 15 residues. Germline CDR1 SGHNT, CDR2 YYREEE (reference sequence). V was clipped by 4 bases and J by 0 bases, with 14 bases between them. CDR3 DNA sequence: TGTGCCAGCAGCCCCGACGGGGGGCGCTCCTACGAGCAGTACTTC. Translation gives CASSPDGGRSYEQYF. The entire variable domain, with the rest obtained from reference TRBV5-4 and TRBJ2-7, is as follows: ETGVTQSPTHLIKTRGQQVTLRCSSQSGHNTVSWYQQALGQGPQFIFQYYREEENGRGNFPPRFSGLQFPNYSSELNVNALELDDSALYLCASSPDGGRSYEQYFGPGTRLTVT.

In this sample, this clone turned up a few times. The genes are TRBV6-1 and TRBJ1-1, with TRBD1 as a possible D gene (6 bases). V gave up 6 bases and J gave up 7 bases, with 18 bases separating them. CDR3 length: 14 amino acids. CDR1 is MNHNS, CDR2 SASEGT, per germline. CDR3 sequence reads: CASRLDSRMIEAFF. The CDR3 DNA reads TGTGCCAGCAGGCTGGACAGTCGAATGATTGAAGCTTTCTTT.

The chain has TRBV2 and TRBJ2-2; D is unclear. The length of the CDR3 is 14 residues. V shed 8 bases and J shed 1 base, with 11 bases lying between them. Germline values: CDR1 SNHLY, CDR2 FYNNEI. The CDR3 here is CASHRVRNTGELFF. As DNA, the CDR3 is TGTGCCAGCCACCGGGTCCGGAACACCGGGGAGCTGTTTTTT.

The V call is TRBV27, the J call TRBJ1-1, with 7 nucleotides matching TRBD1. The CDR3 extends over 14 amino acids. Germline-derived CDR1 and CDR2 are MNHEY and SMNVEV (reference sequence). The V gene end was trimmed by 4 bases and the J gene end by 7 bases; junction bases not matched to a gene: 9. The CDR3 DNA reads TGTGCCAGCAGTTCCTCGACAGGGTGGAGTGAAGCTTTCTTT. Translated: CASSSSTGWSEAFF.

The chain recombines TRBV13 with TRBJ1-1; 9 nucleotides line up with TRBD1. Germline V gene data show CDR1 as PRHDT and CDR2 as FYEKMQ (reference sequence). This CDR3 region has 16 residues. V was pared by 5 bases and J by 0 bases, with 7 bases of the junction left unmatched. CDR3 in amino acids: CASSLDRGKVNTEAFF. DNA for the CDR3: TGTGCCAGCAGCCTGGACAGGGGTAAGGTGAACACTGAAGCTTTCTTT.

The chain is built from TRBV5-4 and TRBJ2-5, with a tentative D call TRBD1 (6 bases). CDR3 size: 15 residues. Trimming removed 4 bases from V and 5 bases from J, with 18 bases in between. Germline-derived CDR1 and CDR2 are SGHNT and YYREEE (reference sequence). The CDR3 reads CASSVQGKLWETQYF. CDR3 in DNA: TGTGCCAGCAGCGTACAGGGAAAACTATGGGAGACCCAGTACTTC. Using reference TRBV5-4 and TRBJ2-5 for the parts outside the CDR3, the full variable domain is ETGVTQSPTHLIKTRGQQVTLRCSSQSGHNTVSWYQQALGQGPQFIFQYYREEENGRGNFPPRFSGLQFPNYSSELNVNALELDDSALYLCASSVQGKLWETQYFGPGTRLLVL.

The chain is built from TRBV19 and TRBJ2-1; TRBD1 matches at 11 bases. The V gene end was trimmed by 3 bases and the J gene end by 3 bases; junction bases not matched to a gene: 4. Germline V gives CDR1 LNHDA, CDR2 SQIVND (reference sequence). The CDR3 is 16 amino acids. CDR3 amino acids: CASSIGTGGNYNEQFF. For the CDR3, the DNA is TGTGCCAGTAGTATCGGGACAGGGGGGAACTACAATGAGCAGTTCTTC.

J is TRBJ2-2 and V is TRBV4-1; D unresolved. This CDR3 region has 15 residues. V was shortened by 7 bases and J by 0 bases, with 12 bases between the two germline ends. The germline V gene has CDR1 MGHRA and CDR2 YSYEKL. For the CDR3, the DNA is TGCGCCAGCACCTTAAGCCACTCGAACACCGGGGAGCTGTTTTTT. It translates to CASTLSHSNTGELFF.

The rearrangement links TRBV19 to TRBJ1-2; D gene unclear. From germline, CDR1 is LNHDA and CDR2 SQIVND (reference sequence). V was clipped by 6 bases and J by 5 bases, with 13 bases between them. The CDR3 has 13 amino acids. Here the CDR3 DNA reads TGTGCCAGTAGAGCGGTCTTTAGATATGGCTACACCTTC. It translates to CASRAVFRYGYTF.